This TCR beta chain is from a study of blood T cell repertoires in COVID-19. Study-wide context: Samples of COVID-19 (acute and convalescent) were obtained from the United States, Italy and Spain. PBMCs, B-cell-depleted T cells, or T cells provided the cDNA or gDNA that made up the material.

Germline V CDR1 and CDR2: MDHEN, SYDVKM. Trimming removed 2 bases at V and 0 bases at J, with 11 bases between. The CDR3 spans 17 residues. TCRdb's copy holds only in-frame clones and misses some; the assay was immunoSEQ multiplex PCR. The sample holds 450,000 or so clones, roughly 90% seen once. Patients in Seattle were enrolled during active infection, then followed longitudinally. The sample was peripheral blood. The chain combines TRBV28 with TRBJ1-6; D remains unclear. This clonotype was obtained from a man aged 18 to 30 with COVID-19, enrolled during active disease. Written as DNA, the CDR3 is TGTGCCAGCAGTTTAGGGCACCAAAGCTCCTATAATTCACCCCTCCACTTT. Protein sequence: CASSLGHQSSYNSPLHF.